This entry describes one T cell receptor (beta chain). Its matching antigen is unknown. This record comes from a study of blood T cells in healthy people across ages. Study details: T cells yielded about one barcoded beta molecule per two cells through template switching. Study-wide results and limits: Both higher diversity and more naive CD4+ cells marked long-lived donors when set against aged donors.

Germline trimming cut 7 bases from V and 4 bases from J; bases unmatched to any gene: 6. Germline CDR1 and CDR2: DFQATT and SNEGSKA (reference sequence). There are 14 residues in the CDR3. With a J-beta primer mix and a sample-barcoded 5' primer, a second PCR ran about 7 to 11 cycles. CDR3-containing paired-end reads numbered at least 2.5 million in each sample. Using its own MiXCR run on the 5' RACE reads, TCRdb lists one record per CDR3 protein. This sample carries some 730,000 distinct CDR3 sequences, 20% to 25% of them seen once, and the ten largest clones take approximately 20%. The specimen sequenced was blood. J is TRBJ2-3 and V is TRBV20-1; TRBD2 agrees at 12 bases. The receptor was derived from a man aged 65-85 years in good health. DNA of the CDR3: TGCAGTGTTGAGACTAGCGGGGGCTCAGATACGCAGTATTTT. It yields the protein CSVETSGGSDTQYF.